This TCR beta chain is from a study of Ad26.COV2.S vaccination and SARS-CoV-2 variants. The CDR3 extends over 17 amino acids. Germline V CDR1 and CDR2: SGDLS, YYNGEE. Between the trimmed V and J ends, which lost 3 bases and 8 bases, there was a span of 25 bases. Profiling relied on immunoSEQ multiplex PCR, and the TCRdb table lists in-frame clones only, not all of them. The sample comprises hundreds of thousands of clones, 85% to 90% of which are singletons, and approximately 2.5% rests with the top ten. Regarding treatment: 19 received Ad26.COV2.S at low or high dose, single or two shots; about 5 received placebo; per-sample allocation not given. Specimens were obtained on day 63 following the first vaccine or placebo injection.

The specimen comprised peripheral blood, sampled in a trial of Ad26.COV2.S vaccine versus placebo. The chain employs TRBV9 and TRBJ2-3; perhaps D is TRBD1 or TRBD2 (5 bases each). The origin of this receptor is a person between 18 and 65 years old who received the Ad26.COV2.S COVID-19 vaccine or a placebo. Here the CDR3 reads CASSADPAGARGTTQYF. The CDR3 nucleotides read TGTGCCAGCAGCGCGGACCCCGCCGGGGCCCGGGGCACTACGCAGTATTTT.